The rows below give T cell receptor beta chains drawn from one sample of a study of CD8+CD57+ T cells in acquired aplastic anemia. MiXCR, applied by TCRdb to the reads, yields one record per CDR3 protein. The repertoire holds roughly 190,000 distinct CDR3 sequences, with less than 60% as singletons. Material: sorted CD4+, CD8+, or CD8+CD57+ T cells (not recorded which) from PBMCs. Receptors were obtained from a human donor with aplastic anemia. CDR3s include the opening cysteine and the closing phenylalanine or tryptophan. D genes are given only for firm matches. Rows may omit the clone size; those that give it use once, few, many or a size class.

V	J	D	size	CDR3	DNA
TRBV29-1	TRBJ1-1	NA	NA	CSVDGGYDNTEAFF	TGCAGCGTTGATGGGGGGTACGACAACACTGAAGCTTTCTTT
TRBV10-3	TRBJ1-2	NA	NA	CAIMASSYGYTF	TGTGCCATCATGGCAAGCAGCTATGGCTACACCTTC
TRBV3-1	TRBJ1-4	NA	NA	CASSQAGRYGEKLFF	TGTGCCAGCAGCCAAGCGGGGCGATATGGCGAAAAACTGTTTTTT
TRBV11-2	TRBJ2-1	NA	NA	CASSLTSGHNNEQFF	TGTGCCAGCAGCTTAACTTCGGGTCATAACAATGAGCAGTTCTTC
TRBV29-1	TRBJ2-3	NA	few	CSATAAATDTQYF	TGCAGCGCCACGGCGGCGGCCACAGATACGCAGTATTTT
TRBV5-5	TRBJ1-2	TRBD1	many	CASSPRQGGYGYTF	TGTGCCAGCAGCCCGCGACAGGGGGGCTATGGCTACACCTTC
TRBV5-8	TRBJ1-1	NA	NA	CASRRWQGNTEAFF	TGTGCCAGCAGACGCTGGCAGGGGAACACTGAAGCTTTCTTT
TRBV2	TRBJ2-1	TRBD2	NA	CASSPRGLAGGNEQFF	TGTGCCAGCAGTCCAAGGGGACTAGCGGGAGGAAATGAGCAGTTCTTC
TRBV12-3/TRBV12-4	TRBJ2-5	NA	NA	CASSLQGPGETQYF	TGTGCCAGCAGTTTACAGGGTCCAGGGGAGACCCAGTACTTC
TRBV9	TRBJ1-2	NA	many	CASSISPRRARGYTF	TGTGCCAGCAGCATTAGCCCACGTCGCGCTCGGGGCTACACCTTC
TRBV24-1	TRBJ2-7	NA	few	CATSDSTGEGIYEQYF	TGTGCCACCAGTGACTCGACGGGGGAAGGAATCTACGAGCAGTACTTC
TRBV15	TRBJ2-3	TRBD2	NA	CATSGLAGEADTQYF	TGTGCCACCAGCGGCCTGGCGGGAGAAGCAGATACGCAGTATTTT
TRBV19	TRBJ1-6	NA	NA	CASRLGQNNSPLHF	TGTGCCAGCCGCCTGGGGCAGAATAATTCACCCCTCCACTTT
TRBV6-1	TRBJ2-7	NA	NA	CASRPTGAGSPYEQYF	TGTGCCAGCAGGCCCACTGGGGCGGGGTCTCCCTACGAGCAGTACTTC
TRBV7-2	TRBJ1-5	NA	NA	CASSATGIGSQPQHF	TGTGCCAGCAGCGCCACAGGGATCGGCAGCCAGCCCCAGCATTTT
TRBV2	TRBJ2-5	TRBD2	once	CASSELAEERKTQYF	TGTGCCAGCAGTGAACTAGCGGAGGAGCGGAAGACCCAGTACTTC
TRBV6-9	TRBJ2-5	TRBD2	NA	CASSYSRTSGMAGETQYF	TGTGCCAGCAGTTATTCCAGGACTAGCGGGATGGCAGGAGAGACCCAGTACTTC
TRBV4-1	TRBJ2-3	NA	NA	CASSQGPQHSRTDTQYF	TGCGCCAGCAGCCAGGGTCCACAGCACTCCCGCACAGATACGCAGTATTTT
TRBV12-5	TRBJ1-2	TRBD1	many	CASGLGTGGYTF	TGTGCTAGTGGTTTGGGGACAGGAGGCTACACCTTC
TRBV30	TRBJ2-2	NA	few	CAWSVGTPGGELFF	TGTGCCTGGAGTGTTGGGACCCCAGGTGGGGAGCTGTTTTTT
TRBV7-2	TRBJ1-2	TRBD1	NA	CASSPGTDNYGYTF	TGTGCCAGCAGCCCCGGGACAGATAACTATGGCTACACCTTC
TRBV7-9	TRBJ2-1	NA	NA	CASSPGLPDEQFF	TGTGCCAGCAGCCCAGGACTGCCGGATGAGCAGTTCTTC
TRBV2	TRBJ2-7	NA	NA	CASSWREVHEQYF	TGTGCCAGCAGCTGGCGGGAAGTACACGAGCAGTACTTC
TRBV5-4	TRBJ1-2	NA	many	CASSLRDRGYGYTF	TGTGCCAGCAGCTTGAGGGATCGGGGCTATGGCTACACCTTC
TRBV29-1	TRBJ2-7	NA	NA	CSVEDAVDYEQYF	TGCAGCGTTGAAGACGCGGTCGACTACGAGCAGTACTTC
TRBV4-1	TRBJ1-1	NA	NA	CASSQDRPERAQNTEAFF	TGCGCCAGCAGCCAAGATCGTCCGGAGAGGGCCCAGAACACTGAAGCTTTCTTT
TRBV2	TRBJ2-1	NA	NA	CASSEDDQYNEQFF	TGTGCCAGCAGTGAAGATGACCAATACAATGAGCAGTTCTTC